Listed below are T cell receptor beta chains from one sample, sequenced in a study of T cell responses to AZD1222 COVID-19 vaccine. The table came from immunoSEQ multiplex PCR; TCRdb's copy has only in-frame clones and leaves some out. The data show roughly 99,000 clones, 75% to 95% seen once. The sample consisted of peripheral blood, taken 28 days after the second AZD1222 dose. The source of these receptors is an adult who received the AZD1222 COVID-19 vaccine. The CDR3 runs from the conserved cysteine through the conserved F or W. A D gene is named only where the DNA matches it firmly. The size entry is marked missing in some rows and otherwise reads once, few, many or a size class.

>NA|NA|TRBJ1-4|TRBV11-2
TGTGCCAGCAGCCTTTTCGGGGGAAGTAATGAAAAACTGTTTTTT
CASSLFGGSNEKLFF
>NA|TRBD1|TRBJ2-5|TRBV5-1
TGCGCCAGCAGCTTAGGGACAGGGGGCCTCCCAGAGACCCAGTACTTC
CASSLGTGGLPETQYF
>NA|TRBD1|TRBJ1-1|TRBV3-1/TRBV3-2
TGTGCCAGCAGCCAGGACAGGGCAAGGACTGAAGCTTTCTTT
CASSQDRARTEAFF
>NA|TRBD2|TRBJ2-6|TRBV13
TGTGCCGCGACCAGCGGGAAGGGGTCTGGGGCCAACGTCCTGACTTTC
CAATSGKGSGANVLTF
>NA|NA|TRBJ2-1|TRBV13
TGTGCCAGCAGCTTACCCAGGGGCAGCTCCTACAATGAGCAGTTCTTC
CASSLPRGSSYNEQFF
>NA|NA|TRBJ1-5|TRBV4-1
TGCGCCAGCAGCCAAGAGACGGCCGGAAGGGGCAATCAGCCCCAGCATTTT
CASSQETAGRGNQPQHF
>NA|NA|TRBJ1-5|TRBV6-5
TGTGCCAGCAGTTACTCGGCGGGTAGCAATCAGCCCCAGCATTTT
CASSYSAGSNQPQHF
>NA|NA|TRBJ2-5|TRBV7-9
TGTGCCAGCAGCTTAATGATTCAGACCCAGTACTTC
CASSLMIQTQYF
>NA|NA|TRBJ1-5|TRBV10-2
TGCGCCAGCAGTGAGTTGGAGGGTAGGAATCAGCCCCAGCATTTT
CASSELEGRNQPQHF
>once|TRBD1|TRBJ2-2|TRBV28
TGTGCCAGCACTCGGACAGGGGTGAACACCGGGGAGCTGTTTTTT
CASTRTGVNTGELFF
>NA|TRBD1|TRBJ1-5|TRBV6-5
TGTGCCAGCAGTCGGGACAGGGGTGGTGAGCCCCAGCATTTT
CASSRDRGGEPQHF
>NA|TRBD2|TRBJ2-5|TRBV27
TGTGCCAGCAGTTTAGCAGCGGGGTTGGGGACCCAGTACTTC
CASSLAAGLGTQYF
>NA|TRBD1|TRBJ2-5|TRBV6-5
TGTGCCAGCAGACGGGACAGGGCCTCCCAAGAGACCCAGTACTTC
CASRRDRASQETQYF
>NA|NA|TRBJ2-2|TRBV7-9
TGTGCCAGCAGCCCAGGGACACCGAACACCGGGGAGCTGTTTTTT
CASSPGTPNTGELFF
>NA|NA|TRBJ2-1|TRBV5-1
TGCGCCAGCAGCTTGGCCCCCGGGGGCGATGAGCAGTTCTTC
CASSLAPGGDEQFF
>NA|NA|TRBJ2-3|TRBV5-4
TGTGCCAGCAGCCGAACCCCGGGTAGGGCAGATACGCAGTATTTT
CASSRTPGRADTQYF
>NA|TRBD1|TRBJ1-2|TRBV28
TGTGCCAGCAGTCCGGGGGACAGCCTTAGTTATGGCTACACCTTC
CASSPGDSLSYGYTF
>NA|NA|TRBJ1-1|TRBV7-9
TGTGCCAGCAGCCCCCCCGGGTCTGAAGCTTTCTTT
CASSPPGSEAFF
>few|NA|TRBJ2-3|TRBV15
TGTGCCACCAGTCAAAAGGTTTTTGGCACAGATACGCAGTATTTT
CATSQKVFGTDTQYF
>NA|NA|TRBJ2-7|TRBV3-1/TRBV3-2
TGTGCCAGCAGCCAACGCAGGGATTATTACGAGCAGTACTTC
CASSQRRDYYEQYF
>NA|TRBD2|TRBJ2-1|TRBV11-3
TGTGCCAGCAGCCCGCGGGGGGGCCTGAATGAGCAGTTCTTC
CASSPRGGLNEQFF
>NA|NA|TRBJ2-5|TRBV5-1
TGCGCCAGCAGCTTGGCCGGGACGTGGATCCAAGAGACCCAGTACTTC
CASSLAGTWIQETQYF
>NA|TRBD2|TRBJ2-3|TRBV6-1
TGTGCCAGCAGTGCTGACCGACTAGCGGGAGCCGATACGCAGTATTTT
CASSADRLAGADTQYF
>NA|NA|TRBJ2-3|TRBV3-1/TRBV3-2
TGTGCCAGCAGCCTGACCTCCGGACAAGATACGCAGTATTTT
CASSLTSGQDTQYF
>NA|NA|TRBJ1-2|TRBV7-2
TGTGCCAGCAGCCTCCGCTCTTCGCGGGGGGTATATGGCTACACCTTC
CASSLRSSRGVYGYTF
>NA|NA|TRBJ1-2|TRBV30
TGTGCGGAGAAAGGGGGAGAGGGCTACACCTTC
CAEKGGEGYTF
>NA|TRBD1|TRBJ2-6|TRBV6-2/TRBV6-3
TGTGCCAGCAGTTACCCCGGGACAGGGCCTGGGGCCAACGTCCTGACTTTC
CASSYPGTGPGANVLTF
>NA|NA|TRBJ1-2|TRBV5-4
TGTGCCAGCAGCTTACTCGGACAGCGAGCTAACTATGGCTACACCTTC
CASSLLGQRANYGYTF
>NA|TRBD1|TRBJ1-2|TRBV30
TGTGCCTGGAGTCGAGGGGGCGACGGCTACACCTTC
CAWSRGGDGYTF
>NA|TRBD1|TRBJ1-2|TRBV7-8
TGTGCCAGCAGCTCGATTATACAGGGGGCGGGTGGCTACACCTTC
CASSSIIQGAGGYTF
>once|NA|TRBJ2-1|TRBV19
TGTGCCAGTGGAAGCAGTTACTCCTACAATGAGCAGTTCTTC
CASGSSYSYNEQFF
>NA|TRBD1|TRBJ1-2|TRBV6-6
TGTGCCAGCAGTTACACGGACAGGGGGCGCGGGTATGGCTACACCTTC
CASSYTDRGRGYGYTF
>NA|NA|TRBJ2-7|TRBV6-2/TRBV6-3
TGTGCCAGCAGTTCTCGTCCCGGGACTTACCCCTCCTACGAGCAGTACTTC
CASSSRPGTYPSYEQYF
>NA|NA|TRBJ1-5|TRBV5-8
TGTGCCAGCAGCCCCGTCGCCTTTGGGGACAATCAGCCCCAGCATTTT
CASSPVAFGDNQPQHF
>NA|NA|TRBJ2-3|TRBV6-6
TGTGCCAGCAGGCCCCTGGGGGGTATTAGTACGCAGTATTTT
CASRPLGGISTQYF
>NA|TRBD1|TRBJ2-1|TRBV5-1
TGCGCCAGCAGAGGGACAGGGATAAAGGACTACAGCGATGAGCAGTTCTTC
CASRGTGIKDYSDEQFF
>NA|NA|TRBJ2-2|TRBV9
TGTGCCAGCAATCAATGGGACTCCGGCGACACCGGGGAGCTGTTTTTT
CASNQWDSGDTGELFF
>NA|TRBD1|TRBJ2-1|TRBV12-5
TGTGCTAGTGGTTTGGCTCCCTTGGACAGGGTCGGGGTAGGCTCCTACAATGAGCAGTTCTTC
CASGLAPLDRVGVGSYNEQFF
>NA|NA|TRBJ1-1|TRBV5-4
TGTGCCAGCAGCTTGGGTGTTATGAACACTGAAGCTTTCTTT
CASSLGVMNTEAFF
>NA|NA|TRBJ1-2|TRBV19
TGTGCCAGTAACGCGGGGGGCAGTGGCTATGGCTACACCTTC
CASNAGGSGYGYTF
>NA|NA|TRBJ1-1|TRBV30
TGTGCCTGGAGTGTACAGGGTTACGCTGAAGCTTTCTTT
CAWSVQGYAEAFF
>NA|NA|TRBJ2-7|TRBV19
TGTGCCAGTAGTAAAGGGCCCTTGCAGTCCTACGAGCAGTACTTC
CASSKGPLQSYEQYF
>NA|NA|TRBJ2-2|TRBV27
TGTGCCAGCAGTTTCACGGGACTGACGAACACCGGGGAGCTGTTTTTT
CASSFTGLTNTGELFF
>NA|NA|TRBJ2-1|TRBV5-6
TGTGCCAGCAGCCCCGCGGGGAAAGGGTACAATGAGCAGTTCTTC
CASSPAGKGYNEQFF
>NA|NA|TRBJ1-2|TRBV5-1
TGCGCCAGCAGCTTACAGGGTTACGGGGGCTATGGCTACACCTTC
CASSLQGYGGYGYTF
>once|NA|TRBJ1-5|TRBV6-5
TGTGCCGCCGGCCCTTTGGATCAGCCCCAGCATTTT
CAAGPLDQPQHF